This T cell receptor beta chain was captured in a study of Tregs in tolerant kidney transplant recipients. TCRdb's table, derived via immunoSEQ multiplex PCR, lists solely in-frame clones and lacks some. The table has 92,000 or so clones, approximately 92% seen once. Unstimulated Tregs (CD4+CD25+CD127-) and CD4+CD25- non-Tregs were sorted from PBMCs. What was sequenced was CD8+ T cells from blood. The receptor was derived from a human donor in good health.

CDR3 region: CASSYASEGAGELFF. Here the CDR3 DNA reads TGTGCCAGCAGTTACGCATCCGAAGGTGCCGGGGAGCTGTTTTTT. The chain couples TRBV6-5 to TRBJ2-2; D is unclear. CDR3 length: 15 residues. Trimming cost V 2 bases and J 6 bases, with 13 bases left between them. In germline, CDR1 is MNHEY, CDR2 SVGAGI.